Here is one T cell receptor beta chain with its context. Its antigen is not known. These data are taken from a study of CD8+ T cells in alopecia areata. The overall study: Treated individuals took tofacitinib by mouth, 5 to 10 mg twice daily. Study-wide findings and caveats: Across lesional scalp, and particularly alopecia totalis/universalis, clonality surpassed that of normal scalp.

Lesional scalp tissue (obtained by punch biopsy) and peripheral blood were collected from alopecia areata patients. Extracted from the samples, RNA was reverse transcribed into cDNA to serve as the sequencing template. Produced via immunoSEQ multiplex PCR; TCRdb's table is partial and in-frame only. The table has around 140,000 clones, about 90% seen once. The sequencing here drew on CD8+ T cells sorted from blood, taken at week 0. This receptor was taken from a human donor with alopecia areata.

The CDR3 is CASSSLGKREDTQYF. CDR3 sequence (DNA): TGTGCCAGCAGCTCGCTTGGTAAGAGGGAAGATACGCAGTATTTT. V is TRBV5-4 and J is TRBJ2-3; D is perhaps TRBD2 (5 bases). The CDR3 has 15 amino acids. The V gene lost 3 bases and the J gene lost 5 bases, with 16 bases spanning the gap. From germline, CDR1 is SGHNT and CDR2 YYREEE (reference sequence).